This TCR beta chain was sequenced for a study of CD8+ T cells in alopecia areata. Sequencing templates came from extracted RNA that was reverse transcribed into cDNA. Clones were read by immunoSEQ multiplex PCR, and TCRdb kept only the in-frame ones, dropping some. The sample consists of 140,000 to 150,000 clones, around 47% of them appearing once. This clone was seen a few times. Lesional scalp punch biopsies and peripheral blood were collected from alopecia areata patients. V gave up 6 bases and J gave up 4 bases; unmatched junction bases: 3. The CDR3 has 13 residues. Germline V gene sequence: CDR1 LNHDA, CDR2 SQIVND (reference sequence).

The chain has TRBV19 and TRBJ2-1, with 7 bases identical to TRBD2. The sequence was collected from a human donor with alopecia areata. The material sequenced was CD4+ T cells sorted from blood. Here the CDR3 reads CASSGRFYNEQFF. As DNA, the CDR3 is TGTGCCAGTAGCGGGAGGTTTTACAATGAGCAGTTCTTC.